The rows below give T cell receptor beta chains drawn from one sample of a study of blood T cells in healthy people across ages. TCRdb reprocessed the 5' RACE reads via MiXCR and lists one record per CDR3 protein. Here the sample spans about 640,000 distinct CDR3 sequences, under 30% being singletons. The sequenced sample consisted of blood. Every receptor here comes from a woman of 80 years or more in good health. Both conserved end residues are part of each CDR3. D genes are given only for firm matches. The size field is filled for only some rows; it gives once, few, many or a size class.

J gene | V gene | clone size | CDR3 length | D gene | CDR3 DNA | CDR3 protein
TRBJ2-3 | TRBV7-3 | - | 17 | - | TGTGCCAGTAGTCCAATTCGGCAGGCTGCTGGCACAGATACGCAGTATTTT | CASSPIRQAAGTDTQYF
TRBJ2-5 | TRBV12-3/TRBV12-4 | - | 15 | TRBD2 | TGTGCCAGCAGTGATGCGGGGGGGCCCCAAGAGACCCAGTACTTC | CASSDAGGPQETQYF
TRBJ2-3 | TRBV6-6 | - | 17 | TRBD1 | TGTGCCAGCAGTTACTCGGTCGGGGACAGGGAAACAGATACGCAGTATTTT | CASSYSVGDRETDTQYF
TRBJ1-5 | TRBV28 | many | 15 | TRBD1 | TGTGCCAGCAGTTTTACAGGGGGCGGCAATCAGCCCCAGCATTTT | CASSFTGGGNQPQHF
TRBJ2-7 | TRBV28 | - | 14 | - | TGTGCCAGCAGTGAAGGGGTCCCCTCCTACGAGCAGTACTTC | CASSEGVPSYEQYF
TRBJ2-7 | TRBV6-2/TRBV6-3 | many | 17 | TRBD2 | TGTGCCAGCAGTTACAGAGCCGGGACTAGCGGGGAGAACGAGCAGTACTTC | CASSYRAGTSGENEQYF
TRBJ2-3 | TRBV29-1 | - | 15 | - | TGCAGCACCAGCGGCGCGGCAGGGGACACAGATACGCAGTATTTT | CSTSGAAGDTDTQYF
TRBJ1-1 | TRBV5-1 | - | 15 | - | TGCGCCAGCAGCCCCTGCAATGGGTTGAACACTGAAGCTTTCTTT | CASSPCNGLNTEAFF
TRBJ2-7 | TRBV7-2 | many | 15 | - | TGTGCCAGCAGAGGCCCCTCTACAGGGAAATCCGAGCAGTACTTC | CASRGPSTGKSEQYF
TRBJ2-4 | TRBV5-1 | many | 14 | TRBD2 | TGCGCCAGCAGCCCCGGGGGGACCAAAAACATTCAGTACTTC | CASSPGGTKNIQYF
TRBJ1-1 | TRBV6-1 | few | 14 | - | TGTGCCAGCGACACGGGGACTGCAACGGCGTTGGCTTTCTTT | CASDTGTATALAFF
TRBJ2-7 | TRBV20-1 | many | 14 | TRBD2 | TGCAGTGCTTATATAGCGGGGGGGCCACTCGAGCAGTACTTC | CSAYIAGGPLEQYF
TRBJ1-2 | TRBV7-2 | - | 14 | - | TGTGCCAGCAGCGCCGACAGGATCGTCGATGGCTACACCTTC | CASSADRIVDGYTF
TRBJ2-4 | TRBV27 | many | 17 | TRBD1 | TGTGCCAGCAGTACCCTGTCCGGACAGGGGTCGGGAAACATTCAGTACTTC | CASSTLSGQGSGNIQYF
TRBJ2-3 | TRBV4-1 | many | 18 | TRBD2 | TGCGCCAGCAGCCAAGCCCTAGCGGGCCTTTCTAGCACAGATACGCAGTATTTT | CASSQALAGLSSTDTQYF
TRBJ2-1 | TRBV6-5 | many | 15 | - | TGTGCCAGCACTCAAACCACCGGGCTCTACAATGAGCAGTTCTTC | CASTQTTGLYNEQFF
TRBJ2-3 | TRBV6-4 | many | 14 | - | TGTGCCAGCAGTGATTCCCCCGGGGCAGATACGCAGTATTTT | CASSDSPGADTQYF
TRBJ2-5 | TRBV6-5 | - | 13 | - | TGTGCCAGCAGTAGGGATCAGGACAATGAGCAGTACTTC | CASSRDQDNEQYF
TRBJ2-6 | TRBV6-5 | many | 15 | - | TGTGCCAGCAGTAAAACAAGCTCTGGGGCCAACGTCCTGACTTTC | CASSKTSSGANVLTF
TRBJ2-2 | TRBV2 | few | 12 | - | TGTGCCAGCACCCAATACACCGGGGAGCTGTTTTTT | CASTQYTGELFF
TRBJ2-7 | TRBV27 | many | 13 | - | TGTGCCAGCAGTTCCCCCGGTAGAGTTTGGCAGTACTTC | CASSSPGRVWQYF
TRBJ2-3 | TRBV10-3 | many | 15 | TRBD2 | TGTGCCATCAGTACCGGGACTAACCCCACAGATACGCAGTATTTT | CAISTGTNPTDTQYF
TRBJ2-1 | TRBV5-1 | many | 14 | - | TGCGCCAGCAGCTTGGGCCAGGCGTACAATGAGCAGTTCTTC | CASSLGQAYNEQFF
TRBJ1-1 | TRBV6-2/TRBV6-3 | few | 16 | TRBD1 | TGTGCCAGCAGTCTCACCTTAAGTACGGGACAGGGTGAAGCTTTCTTT | CASSLTLSTGQGEAFF
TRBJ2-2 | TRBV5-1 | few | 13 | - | TGCGCCAGCACGATATCACATCCGGGGGAGCTGTTTTTT | CASTISHPGELFF
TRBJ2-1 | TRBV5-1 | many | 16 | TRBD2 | TGCGCCAGCAGCTTGGCTAGCGGCAGCTCCTACAATGAGCAGTTCTTC | CASSLASGSSYNEQFF
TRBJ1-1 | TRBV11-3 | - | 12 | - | TGTGCCAGCAGCGCCAGAGGGCGGGGAGCTTTCTTT | CASSARGRGAFF